Below are 17 T cell receptor beta chains sequenced from a single sample in a study of molecular identifiers for immune sequencing clone quantification. Via MiXCR, TCRdb re-called the PCR reads, giving one row per CDR3 protein. This sample yields around 460,000 distinct CDR3 sequences, of which roughly 24% are seen a single time; 0.7% to 0.9% belongs to the top ten. The sample taken for sequencing was naive CD8+ T cells from blood, with Jurkat cell RNA spiked in. Specified subset: FACS-sorted CD8+CD4-CCR7+CD45RA+ naive T cells. These receptors were taken from a human donor in good health. Some libraries in this study had Jurkat cell RNA spiked in.

Concerning this clonotype itself: This may arise from a read error, as a much more abundant clone is one base away. This chain links TRBV7-6 with TRBJ2-3, with D uncertain. The CDR3 covers 13 residues. V was cut by 4 bases and J by 2 bases, with 7 bases left in between. The germline gives CDR1 SGHVS, CDR2 FNYEAQ. This CDR3 is CASSSTPTDTQYF. DNA of the CDR3: TGTGCCAGCAGCTCTACCCCCACAGATACGCAGTATTTT.

The V and J genes are TRBV7-2 and TRBJ2-5; D gene uncertain. The CDR3 totals 17 residues. Trimming stripped 1 base from V and 5 bases from J, with 20 bases between. CDR1 is SGHTA, CDR2 FQGNSA, per germline. For the CDR3, the DNA is TGTGCCAGCAGCTTAGGGGTGGGCGGCAGGCAGTCGGAGACCCAGTACTTC. Its translation is CASSLGVGGRQSETQYF.

The gene calls are TRBV6-1 and TRBJ2-7; TRBD1 aligns across 8 bases. This CDR3 spans 15 amino acids. Germline V lookup: CDR1 MNHNS, CDR2 SASEGT. V lost 1 base and J lost 7; bases outside the gene matches: 9. This CDR3 is CASSEEDTGGWEQYF. The CDR3 bases are TGTGCCAGCAGTGAAGAAGATACAGGGGGGTGGGAGCAGTACTTC.

This clonotype showed up many times. The rearrangement uses TRBV29-1 and TRBJ1-1, with D unresolved. The V end was cut by 5 bases, the J end by 0 bases, with 4 bases between. The CDR3 totals 11 residues. Germline V gene lookup returns CDR1 SQVTM and CDR2 ANQGSEA. In DNA form, the CDR3 reads TGCAGCGTTTTGATGAACACTGAAGCTTTCTTT. Translation gives CSVLMNTEAFF.

The chain uses TRBV7-9 and TRBJ1-2; D call uncertain. The length of the CDR3 is 15 residues. Germline assignment: CDR1 SEHNR and CDR2 FQNEAQ (reference sequence). The germline V and J ends were trimmed by 8 bases and 2 bases, with 18 bases remaining between them. CDR3 sequence (DNA): TGTGCCAGCGGTGGGGAAACACGTTGGAACTATGGCTACACCTTC. It encodes CASGGETRWNYGYTF. The whole variable domain, remainder taken from reference TRBV7-9 and TRBJ1-2, is DTGVSQNPRHKITKRGQNVTFRCDPISEHNRLYWYRQTLGQGPEFLTYFQNEAQLEKSRLLSDRFSAERPKGSFSTLEIQRTEQGDSAMYLCASGGETRWNYGYTFGSGTRLTVV.

This clonotype has only a few counts. This chain links TRBV27 with TRBJ2-2; no clear D. This CDR3 contains 14 residues. Germline values: CDR1 MNHEY, CDR2 SMNVEV (reference sequence). Trimming took off 6 bases at V and 1 base at J, with 9 bases between the two ends. The CDR3 here is CASRVDENTGELFF. CDR3 bases: TGTGCCAGCAGGGTGGACGAGAACACCGGGGAGCTGTTTTTT.

This clonotype has a count of ten or more. The chain has TRBV6-5 and TRBJ1-1, with D perhaps TRBD1 (6 bases). The CDR3 is 14 residues long. Trimming stripped 2 bases from V and 4 bases from J, with 11 bases between. Germline values: CDR1 MNHEY, CDR2 SVGAGI. CDR3 in DNA: TGTGCCAGCAGTTACGGCGGGGGCCGCACTGAAGCTTTCTTT. Its translation: CASSYGGGRTEAFF.

This clonotype occurred many times. The V call is TRBV7-2, the J call TRBJ2-3; 12 nucleotides align to TRBD2. This CDR3 is built from 18 residues. Germline trimming cut 7 bases from V and 0 bases from J; bases unmatched to any gene: 11. Germline CDR1 reads SGHTA; CDR2 reads FQGNSA. CDR3 nucleotides: TGTGCCAGCAAAGGCCCTAGCGGGGGGGCCGCCAGCACAGATACGCAGTATTTT. Protein sequence: CASKGPSGGAASTDTQYF.

This clonotype was counted only a few times. The rearrangement links TRBV20-1 to TRBJ1-2; 7 nucleotides agree with TRBD1. Germline V gene data show CDR1 as DFQATT and CDR2 as SNEGSKA (reference sequence). J was trimmed by 7 bases and V by 5 bases; bases with no gene match: 10. The CDR3 consists of 13 residues. The CDR3 region has the DNA TGCAGTGCTCGCCCCCCGACAGGGCCTGGCTACACCTTC. Amino acids: CSARPPTGPGYTF.

The rearrangement joins TRBV6-6 to TRBJ1-5, with D possibly being TRBD1 (6 bases). CDR3 length: 19 amino acids. Germline-derived CDR1 and CDR2 are MNHNY and SVGAGI (reference sequence). V lost 1 base, J lost 1 base, and 20 bases lay in between. This CDR3 is CASSYFGGAGFLSNQPQHF. CDR3 in DNA: TGTGCCAGCAGTTACTTTGGGGGCGCCGGTTTTCTCAGCAATCAGCCCCAGCATTTT.

A word on this clonotype: This could be a read error, since a much larger clone is one nucleotide away. The V and J genes are TRBV7-9 and TRBJ2-3; D possibly corresponds to TRBD2 (6 bases). The CDR3 is made up of 16 amino acids. Germline loops: CDR1 SEHNR, CDR2 FQNEAQ (reference sequence). CDR3: CACSLIGLARTDTQYF. The CDR3 DNA sequence: TGTGCCTGCAGCCTTATAGGGCTAGCGCGCACAGATACGCAGTATTTT.

As for this clonotype: A read error is possible here, since a much larger clone lies one base away. The V and J genes are TRBV7-9 and TRBJ2-5; tentatively, D is TRBD1 or TRBD2 (5 bases each). The CDR3 sequence is 13 residues long. Germline assignment: CDR1 SEHNR and CDR2 FQNEAQ (reference sequence). The CDR3 spells CATTQGPQETQHF. CDR3 DNA sequence: TGTGCCACCACCCAGGGACCGCAAGAGACCCAGCACTTC.

This clonotype was picked up a small number of times. The chain is built from TRBV7-9 and TRBJ1-2; possible D gene TRBD1, 6 bases. In germline, CDR1 is SEHNR, CDR2 FQNEAQ (reference sequence). The CDR3 consists of 14 residues. V lost 5 bases and J lost 5, with 15 bases in between. DNA of the CDR3: TGTGCCAGCAGCGCGGCAGGGGCCCATTATGGCTACACCTTC. Its translation: CASSAAGAHYGYTF.

This clonotype was counted many times. V is TRBV7-2 and J is TRBJ1-5; D is perhaps TRBD1 (5 bases). The CDR3 is 15 residues long. Trimming removed 4 bases from V and 5 bases from J, with 15 bases in between. Germline CDR1 and CDR2: SGHTA and FQGNSA. CDR3: CASSSGDGPYQPQHF. In nucleotides, the CDR3 is TGTGCCAGCAGCTCCGGGGACGGTCCTTATCAGCCCCAGCATTTT.

This clonotype was picked up many times. The V and J genes are TRBV19 and TRBJ2-3; D not certain. The germline gives CDR1 LNHDA, CDR2 SQIVND (reference sequence). V lost 4 bases and J 1 base, leaving 15 bases between the germline ends. The CDR3 totals 16 residues. CDR3 residues: CASSRALFTGTDTQYF. CDR3 in DNA: TGTGCCAGTAGTAGAGCACTCTTCACGGGCACAGATACGCAGTATTTT. The full variable domain, with the rest looked up from reference TRBV19 and TRBJ2-3, is DGGITQSPKYLFRKEGQNVTLSCEQNLNHDAMYWYRQDPGQGLRLIYYSQIVNDFQKGDIAEGYSVSREKKESFPLTVTSAQKNPTAFYLCASSRALFTGTDTQYFGPGTRLTVL.

On this clonotype: A much larger clone is a single base away; this may be a read error. This chain joins TRBV4-3 and TRBJ2-7, with TRBD1 as a possible D gene (6 bases). This CDR3 spans 14 amino acids. The germline gives CDR1 LGHNA, CDR2 YSLEER. The CDR3 loop is CAGSQGRGFGEQYF. CDR3 DNA sequence: TGCGCCGGCAGCCAAGGCAGGGGATTTGGAGAGCAGTACTTC.

The chain has TRBV30 and TRBJ1-3; D not certain. The CDR3 sequence is 12 residues long. V dropped 2 bases and J dropped 2 bases, with 4 bases sitting between them. The V gene's germline CDR1 is GTSNPN and CDR2 SVGIG (reference sequence). CDR3 nucleotides: TGTGCCTGGAGTTTCGCTGGAAACACCATATATTTT. Translated, it gives CAWSFAGNTIYF.